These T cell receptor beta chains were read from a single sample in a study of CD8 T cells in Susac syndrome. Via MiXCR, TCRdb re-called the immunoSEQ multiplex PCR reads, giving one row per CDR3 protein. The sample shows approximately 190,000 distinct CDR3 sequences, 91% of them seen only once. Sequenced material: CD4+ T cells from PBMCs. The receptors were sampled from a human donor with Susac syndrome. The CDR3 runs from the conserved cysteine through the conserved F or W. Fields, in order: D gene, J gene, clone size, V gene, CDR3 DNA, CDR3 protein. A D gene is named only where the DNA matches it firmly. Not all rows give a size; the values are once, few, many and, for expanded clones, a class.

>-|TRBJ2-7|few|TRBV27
TGTGCCAGCAGTTTGAGACGGTATTACGAGCAGTACTTC
CASSLRRYYEQYF
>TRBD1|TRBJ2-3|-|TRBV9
TGTGCCAGCAGCGTAGAGAGGACAGGGGCAGATACGCAGTATTTT
CASSVERTGADTQYF
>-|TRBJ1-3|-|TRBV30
TGTGCATACACACTCTCTGGAAACACCATATATTTT
CAYTLSGNTIYF
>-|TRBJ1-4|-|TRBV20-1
TGCAGTGCTGAGGCAGGGCGTAGACGTGAGGAAAAACTGTTTTTT
CSAEAGRRREEKLFF
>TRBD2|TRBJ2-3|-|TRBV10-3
TGTGCCATCCGGGATCAGTCGTCCGGGACTAGCGGCAATACAAAAATTGAGGATACGCAGTATTTT
CAIRDQSSGTSGNTKIEDTQYF
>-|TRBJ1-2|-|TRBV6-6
TGTGCCAGCAGCCAGGACAGTAACTATGGCTACACCTTC
CASSQDSNYGYTF
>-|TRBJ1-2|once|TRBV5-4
TGTGCCAGCAGCTTGGGACAGGAGTTCTATGGCTACACCTTC
CASSLGQEFYGYTF
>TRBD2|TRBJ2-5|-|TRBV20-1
TGCAGTGCTAAGTTCGCGGGGAGGGGAGAGACCCAGTACTTC
CSAKFAGRGETQYF
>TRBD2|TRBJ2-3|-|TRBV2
TGTGCCAGCAGTGGGCGGGGGGGTAGCACAGATACGCAGTATTTT
CASSGRGGSTDTQYF
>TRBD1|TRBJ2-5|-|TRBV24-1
TGTGCCACCTCCCGGGACAGTGGGGAGACCCAGTACTTC
CATSRDSGETQYF
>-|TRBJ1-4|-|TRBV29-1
TGCAGCGTTGGGGCAGGGTCCCATGGGGCTAATGAAAAACTGTTTTTT
CSVGAGSHGANEKLFF
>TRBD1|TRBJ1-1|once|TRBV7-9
TGTGCCAGCAGCTCTGGTCCGGGACAGGGCACTGAAGCTTTCTTT
CASSSGPGQGTEAFF
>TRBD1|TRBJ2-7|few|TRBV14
TGTGCCAGCAGCCAAGCCCTAGGGGACAGGGGCCCCTACGAGCAGTACTTC
CASSQALGDRGPYEQYF
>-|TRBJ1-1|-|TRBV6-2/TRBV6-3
TGTGCCAGCAGTTACCGGCGGGCTGAAGCTTTCTTT
CASSYRRAEAFF
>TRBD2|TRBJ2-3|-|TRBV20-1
TGCAGTGCTCCGGGACTAGAGGTAGATACGCAGTATTTT
CSAPGLEVDTQYF
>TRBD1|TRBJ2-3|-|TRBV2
TGTGCCAGCAGTCCTAGCAGGGGGATCTCAGATACGCAGTATTTT
CASSPSRGISDTQYF
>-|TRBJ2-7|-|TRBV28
TGTGCCAGCAGTTTAAGCGACAGTGCCTACGAGCAGTACTTC
CASSLSDSAYEQYF
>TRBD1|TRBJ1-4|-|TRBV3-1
TGTGCCAGCAGCCTAAGCCACAGGGGCACTAATGAAAAACTGTTTTTT
CASSLSHRGTNEKLFF
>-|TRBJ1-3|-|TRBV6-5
TGTGCCAGCAGTTACGCGTGGAGTAGGGAAAACACCATATATTTT
CASSYAWSRENTIYF
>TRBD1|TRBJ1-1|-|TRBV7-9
TGTGCCAGCAGCTTGGACAGGGAAGCTTTCTTT
CASSLDREAFF
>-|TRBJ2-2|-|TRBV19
TGTGCCAGTAGTATCCGCCGTCAAGGGTTAACCGGGGAGCTGTTTTTT
CASSIRRQGLTGELFF
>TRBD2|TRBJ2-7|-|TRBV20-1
TGCAGTGCTTCAATGGGAAGCGGGACCTACGAGCAGTACTTC
CSASMGSGTYEQYF
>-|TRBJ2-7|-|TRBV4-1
TGCGCCAGCAGCCTCCGAGACACTTCCTCGGACGAGCAGTACTTC
CASSLRDTSSDEQYF
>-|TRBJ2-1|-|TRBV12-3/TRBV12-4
TGTGCCGTTTACCTTAGCTCCTACAATGAGCAGTTCTTC
CAVYLSSYNEQFF
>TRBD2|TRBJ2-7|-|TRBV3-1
TGTGCCAGCAGCCAAGGAAGAAGCGGGAGGGCCTTC
CASSQGRSGRAF
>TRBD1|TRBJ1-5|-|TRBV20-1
TGCAGTGCTAGCAACCGGGACAGGGTTAGCAATCAGCCCCAGCATTTT
CSASNRDRVSNQPQHF
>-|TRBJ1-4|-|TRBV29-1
TGCAGCGTTCGACGCTATGAAAAACTGTTTTTT
CSVRRYEKLFF
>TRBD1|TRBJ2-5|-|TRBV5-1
TGCGCCAGCAGCCCGCTAGGGACAGGGCAAGAGACCCAGTACTTC
CASSPLGTGQETQYF
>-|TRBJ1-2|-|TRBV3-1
TGTGCCAGCTCTCTTACAGTCCCTAACTATGGCTACACCTTC
CASSLTVPNYGYTF
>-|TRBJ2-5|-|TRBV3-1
TGTGCCAGCAGCCAGAGAGCAGGGTTCGTAGAGACCCAGTACTTC
CASSQRAGFVETQYF
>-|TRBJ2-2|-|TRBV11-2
TGTGCCAGCAGCTTAATAACTATCCCCGGGGAGCTGTTTTTT
CASSLITIPGELFF
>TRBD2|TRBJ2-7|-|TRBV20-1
TGCAGTGCTAGAGAGAGTAGCGGGGGGGCCTACGAGCAGTACTTC
CSARESSGGAYEQYF
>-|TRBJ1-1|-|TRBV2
TGTGCCACAAGCCCAGAGAACACTGAAGCTTTCTTT
CATSPENTEAFF
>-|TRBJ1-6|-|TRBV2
TGTGCCAGCAGTCTACCGTCGGCAGGTTCGCCCCTCCACTTT
CASSLPSAGSPLHF
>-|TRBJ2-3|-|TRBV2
TGTGCCAGCAGTGGGGACTTATTGGATACGCAGTATTTT
CASSGDLLDTQYF
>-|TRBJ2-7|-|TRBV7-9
TGTGCCAGCAGCTTAGGAGAGGCACGGGGCTCGCACTTC
CASSLGEARGSHF
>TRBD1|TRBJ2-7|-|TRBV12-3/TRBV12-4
TGTGCCAGTCGGGCCGGGACAGGTAGATACGAGCAGTACTTC
CASRAGTGRYEQYF
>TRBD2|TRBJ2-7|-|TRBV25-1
TGTGCCAGCCGAGGGTTTTTAGCGGGAGCGCAGTACTTC
CASRGFLAGAQYF
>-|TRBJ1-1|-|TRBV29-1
TGCAGCGTTGAACTTACTAAGGGGCGAAGGGCTGAAGCTTTCTTT
CSVELTKGRRAEAFF
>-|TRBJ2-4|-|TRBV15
TGTGCCACCAGCAAATGGCCCGGAAACATTCAGTACTTC
CATSKWPGNIQYF
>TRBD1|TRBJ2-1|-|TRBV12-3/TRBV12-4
TGTGCCAGCAGTAGAATCCGGGACAGGGTTCACAATGAGCAGTTCTTC
CASSRIRDRVHNEQFF
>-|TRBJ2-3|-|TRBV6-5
TGTGCCAGCAGCCGGGGTAACCCAGATACGCAGTATTTT
CASSRGNPDTQYF
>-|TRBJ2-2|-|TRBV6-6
TGTGCCGCTGGTGGCGGGGAGCTGTTTTTT
CAAGGGELFF
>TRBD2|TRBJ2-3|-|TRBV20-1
TGCAGTGCAACTAGCGGGGGGCGCACAGATACGCAGTATTTT
CSATSGGRTDTQYF
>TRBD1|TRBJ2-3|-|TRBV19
TGTGCCAGTAGTATTTCCGGACAGGGCACAGATACGCAGTATTTT
CASSISGQGTDTQYF
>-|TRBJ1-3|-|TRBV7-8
TGTGCCAGCAGCCCAGACAGAGACTCTGGAAACACCATATATTTT
CASSPDRDSGNTIYF
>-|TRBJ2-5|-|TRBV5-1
TGCGCCAGCCTTGGGACGGCCGAAGGGGAGACCCAGTACTTC
CASLGTAEGETQYF
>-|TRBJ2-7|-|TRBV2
TGTGCCAGCCAGGAACAGCTTTCCTACGAGCAGTACTTC
CASQEQLSYEQYF
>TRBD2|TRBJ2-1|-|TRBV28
TGTGCCAGCGTTAGCGGGAGGTCGAGGGAGCAGTTCTTC
CASVSGRSREQFF
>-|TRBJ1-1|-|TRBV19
TGTGCCAGTAGTATTGGGGGGAACACTGAAGCTTTCTTT
CASSIGGNTEAFF
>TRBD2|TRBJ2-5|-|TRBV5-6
TGTGCCAGCAGCTTGCGAGCGGGATTAGAGACCCAGTACTTC
CASSLRAGLETQYF